One and the same sample provided the 9 T cell receptor beta chains below, sequenced in a study of shared clonotypes between healthy human individuals. Assay used: immunoSEQ multiplex PCR; TCRdb lists only in-frame clones, some missing. The sample includes approximately 620,000 clones, about 97% of them seen just once. The sequenced sample was naive CD4+ T cells sorted from blood. Sample subset: CD45RA+ positively selected. These TCRs come from a woman younger than 45 in good health.

The genes are TRBV11-2 and TRBJ2-1, with D possibly TRBD2 on 5 matching bases. The CDR3 consists of 14 residues. The germline gives CDR1 SGHAT, CDR2 FQNNGV. The V end was cut by 1 base, the J end by 7 bases, with 11 bases between. Here the CDR3 reads CASSLGPPGNEQFF. In nucleotides, the CDR3 is TGTGCCAGCAGCTTAGGGCCCCCGGGGAATGAGCAGTTCTTC.

The J gene is TRBJ2-7, the V gene TRBV28; TRBD1 agrees at 12 bases. From germline, CDR1 is MDHEN and CDR2 SYDVKM. This CDR3 contains 15 residues. The ends lost 6 bases at V and 7 bases at J; junction bases unmatched: 10. The CDR3 DNA sequence: TGTGCCAGCAGCACATTCCGGGACAGGGGGCCTGAGCAGTACTTC. This gives the protein CASSTFRDRGPEQYF.

This chain links TRBV19 with TRBJ2-5; maybe TRBD1 (6 bases). The CDR3 consists of 13 residues. The germline V gene encodes CDR1 LNHDA and CDR2 SQIVND (reference sequence). Trimming cost V 3 bases and J 3 bases, with 8 bases left between them. DNA for the CDR3: TGTGCCAGTAGTATCCACAGGGAAGAGACCCAGTACTTC. Translating gives CASSIHREETQYF.

V and J are TRBV14 and TRBJ1-1; a weak D match, TRBD1 (5 bases). V lost 4 bases to trimming and J lost 4 bases, with 13 bases between them. The CDR3 has 14 residues. CDR1 and CDR2 (germline): SGHDN, FVKESK. The CDR3 spells CASSRHRGSTEAFF. The CDR3 DNA is TGTGCCAGCAGCCGACACCGGGGGAGCACTGAAGCTTTCTTT. Full variable domain (outside the CDR3, taken from reference TRBV14 and TRBJ1-1): EAGVTQFPSHSVIEKGQTVTLRCDPISGHDNLYWYRRVMGKEIKFLLHFVKESKQDESGMPNNRFLAERTGGTYSTLKVQPAELEDSGVYFCASSRHRGSTEAFFGQGTRLTVV.

This chain connects TRBV7-9 to TRBJ2-3; no firm D call. Looked up from germline, CDR1 is SEHNR and CDR2 is FQNEAQ (reference sequence). The V end was cut by 5 bases, the J end by 0 bases, with 15 bases between. CDR3 size: 16 residues. The CDR3 is CASSALGQSSTDTQYF. The CDR3 coding sequence is TGTGCCAGCAGCGCCCTTGGGCAGTCTAGCACAGATACGCAGTATTTT.

This clone showed up just once. The CDR3 region has the DNA TGCGCCAGCCGCGACGGCTTGAACACTGAAGCTTTCTTT. Translating it yields CASRDGLNTEAFF. The chain carries TRBV5-1 and TRBJ1-1, with D hard to call. Germline values: CDR1 SGHRS, CDR2 YFSETQ. Trimming cost V 7 bases and J 0 bases, with 10 bases left between them. There are 13 residues in the CDR3.

The gene calls are TRBV11-3 and TRBJ2-1, with 8 bases matching TRBD2. The CDR3 runs to 19 residues. Germline V gene lookup returns CDR1 SGHNT and CDR2 YENEEA. V lost 1 base to trimming and J lost 6 bases; unmatched junction nucleotides: 17. CDR3 DNA: TGTGCCAGCAGCTTAGGGATTAGCGGGAAAGGGGTAGGGTTCAATGAGCAGTTCTTC. This encodes CASSLGISGKGVGFNEQFF.

V usage is TRBV5-1 and J usage is TRBJ2-7; 7 bases agree with TRBD2. The CDR3 spans 15 residues. The ends lost 2 bases at V and 0 bases at J; junction bases unmatched: 5. The germline V gene encodes CDR1 SGHRS and CDR2 YFSETQ. CDR3 loop: CASSFSGYSSYEQYF. CDR3 DNA: TGCGCCAGCAGCTTTAGCGGGTATAGCTCCTACGAGCAGTACTTC.

The V gene is TRBV14, the J gene TRBJ2-3; the match to TRBD2 covers 9 bases. Germline trimming cut 1 base from V and 2 bases from J; bases unmatched to any gene: 4. The germline V gene encodes CDR1 SGHDN and CDR2 FVKESK. The CDR3 loop spans 16 amino acids. This chain's CDR3 is CASSQATSGDTDTQYF. CDR3 nucleotides: TGTGCCAGCAGCCAAGCGACTAGCGGCGACACAGATACGCAGTATTTT.